This TCR beta chain was recovered during a study of Graves' ophthalmopathy and Graves' hyperthyroidism. The wider study: Peripheral blood samples were taken at initial diagnosis, before any treatment. General observations from the study: Blood samples also showed most expanded thyroid clonotypes exceeding 0.001 frequency. Its predictions of ophthalmopathy progression gave the model over 65% sensitivity and approximately 72% specificity.

Ophthalmopathy cases showed moderate-to-severe activity, scoring CAS ≥3 and NOSPECS ≥4, with duration under 3 months. Amplified TCR beta CDR3 regions were obtained using RNA transcripts as template. Second-round multiplex PCR followed a first-round RT-PCR using HTBI primers. TCRdb processed the multiplex PCR reads anew with MiXCR; each CDR3 protein has one entry. This table has approximately 210,000 distinct CDR3 sequences, 29% appearing once. This clonotype was recorded once. The antigen is unknown. CDR1 MDHEN and CDR2 SYDVKM come from the germline V gene. The CDR3 covers 12 residues. Trimming shortened V by 8 bases and J by 4 bases, and 12 bases separated the two germline ends.

This sequence originates from a man in his fifties or sixties with Graves' ophthalmopathy. The rearrangement uses TRBV28 and TRBJ2-7, with D unclear. The sequencing sample was made of peripheral blood. The CDR3 reads CASLPGLYEQYF. For the CDR3, the DNA is TGTGCCAGCTTGCCCGGGTTATACGAGCAGTACTTC.